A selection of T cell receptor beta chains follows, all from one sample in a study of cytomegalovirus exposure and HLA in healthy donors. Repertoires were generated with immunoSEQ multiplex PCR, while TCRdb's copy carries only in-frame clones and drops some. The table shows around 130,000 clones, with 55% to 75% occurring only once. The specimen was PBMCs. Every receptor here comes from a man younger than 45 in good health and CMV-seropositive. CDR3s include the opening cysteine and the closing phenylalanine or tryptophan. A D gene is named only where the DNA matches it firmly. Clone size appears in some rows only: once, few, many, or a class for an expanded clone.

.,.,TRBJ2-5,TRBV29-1,CSVTTRYQETQYF,TGCAGCGTTACTACTAGATACCAAGAGACCCAGTACTTC
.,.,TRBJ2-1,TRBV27,CASSLRGARNEQFF,TGTGCCAGCAGTTTACGAGGAGCACGGAATGAGCAGTTCTTC
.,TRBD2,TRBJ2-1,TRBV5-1,CASSLMTSGRAGEQFF,TGCGCCAGCAGCTTAATGACTAGCGGGAGGGCAGGTGAGCAGTTCTTC
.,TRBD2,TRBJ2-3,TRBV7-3,CASSLNGLAGGPGADTQYF,TGTGCCAGCAGCTTAAACGGACTAGCGGGAGGGCCGGGTGCAGATACGCAGTATTTT
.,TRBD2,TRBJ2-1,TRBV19,CASSKAGAEYNEQFF,TGTGCCAGTTCAAAAGCGGGAGCGGAGTACAATGAGCAGTTCTTC
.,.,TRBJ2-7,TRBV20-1,CSAPGLYEQYF,TGCAGTGCTCCGGGACTCTACGAGCAGTACTTC
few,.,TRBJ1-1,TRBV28,CASITSSTEAFF,TGTGCCAGCATAACGAGTAGCACTGAAGCTTTCTTT
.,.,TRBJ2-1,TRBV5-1,CASSLGGVNEQFF,TGCGCCAGCAGCTTGGGGGGGGTCAATGAGCAGTTCTTC
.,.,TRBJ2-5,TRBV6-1,CASSVNYQETQYF,TGTGCCAGCAGTGTTAACTACCAAGAGACCCAGTACTTC
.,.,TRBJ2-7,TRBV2,CASSEAAEQYF,TGTGCCAGCAGTGAGGCTGCCGAGCAGTACTTC
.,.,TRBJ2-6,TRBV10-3,CAISEPQGRATSGANVLTF,TGTGCCATCAGTGAGCCTCAGGGTCGTGCGACTTCTGGGGCCAACGTCCTGACTTTC
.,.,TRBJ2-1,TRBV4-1,CASSQPRLVRGNEQFF,TGCGCCAGCAGCCAACCCCGGCTAGTTCGGGGCAATGAGCAGTTCTTC
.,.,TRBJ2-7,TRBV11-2,CASSFLEGEEKYF,TGTGCCAGCAGCTTCCTTGAGGGGGAAGAAAAGTACTTC
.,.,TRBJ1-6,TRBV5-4,CASSPRALAPLHF,TGTGCCAGCTCGCCCAGGGCCTTAGCACCCCTCCACTTT
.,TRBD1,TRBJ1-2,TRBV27,CASSNYETGGFYYGYTF,TGTGCCAGCAGCAATTACGAGACAGGGGGATTTTACTATGGCTACACCTTC
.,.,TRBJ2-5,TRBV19,CASSIGLGGTKTQYF,TGTGCCAGTAGTATTGGTCTTGGGGGGACGAAGACCCAGTACTTC
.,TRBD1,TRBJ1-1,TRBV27,CASYPWQGAKGTEAFF,TGTGCCAGCTATCCCTGGCAGGGGGCTAAGGGTACTGAAGCTTTCTTT
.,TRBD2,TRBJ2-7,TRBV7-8,CASSATSGSLNEQYF,TGTGCCAGCAGCGCTACTAGCGGGAGCCTTAACGAGCAGTACTTC
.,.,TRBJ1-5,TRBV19,CASSTRQVNQPQHF,TGTGCCAGTAGTACGAGACAAGTCAATCAGCCCCAGCATTTT
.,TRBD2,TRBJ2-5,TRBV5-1,CASSLKAGNGETQYF,TGCGCCAGCAGCTTAAAAGCGGGGAACGGAGAGACCCAGTACTTC
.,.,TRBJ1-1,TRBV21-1,CASSKPQGCTEAFF,TGTGCCAGCAGCAAACCACAGGGTTGCACTGAAGCTTTCTTT
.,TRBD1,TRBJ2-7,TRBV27,CASSLSRGPSYEQYF,TGTGCCAGCAGTTTATCCAGGGGGCCCTCCTACGAGCAGTACTTC
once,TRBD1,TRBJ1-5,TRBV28,CASSPEGTGVYQPQHF,TGTGCCAGCAGTCCCGAGGGGACAGGGGTGTATCAGCCCCAGCATTTT
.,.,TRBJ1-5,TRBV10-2,CASSGTPYSNQPQHF,TGCGCCAGCAGCGGGACACCTTATAGCAATCAGCCCCAGCATTTT
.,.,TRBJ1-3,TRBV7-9,CASTQKSGYSGNTIYF,TGTGCCAGCACGCAAAAATCGGGGTATTCTGGAAACACCATATATTTT
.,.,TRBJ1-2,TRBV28,CASRSQINYGYTF,TGTGCCAGCAGGTCCCAGATAAACTATGGCTACACCTTC
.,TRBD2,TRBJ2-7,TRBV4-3,CASSQEKTSGMEQYF,TGCGCCAGCAGCCAGGAGAAGACTAGCGGGATGGAGCAGTACTTC
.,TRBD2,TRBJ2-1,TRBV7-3,CASSRLAGNTGNEQFF,TGTGCCAGCAGCCGTCTAGCGGGTAACACCGGGAATGAGCAGTTCTTC
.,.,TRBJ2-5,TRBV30,CAWTGLQETQYF,TGTGCCTGGACAGGGCTCCAAGAGACCCAGTACTTC